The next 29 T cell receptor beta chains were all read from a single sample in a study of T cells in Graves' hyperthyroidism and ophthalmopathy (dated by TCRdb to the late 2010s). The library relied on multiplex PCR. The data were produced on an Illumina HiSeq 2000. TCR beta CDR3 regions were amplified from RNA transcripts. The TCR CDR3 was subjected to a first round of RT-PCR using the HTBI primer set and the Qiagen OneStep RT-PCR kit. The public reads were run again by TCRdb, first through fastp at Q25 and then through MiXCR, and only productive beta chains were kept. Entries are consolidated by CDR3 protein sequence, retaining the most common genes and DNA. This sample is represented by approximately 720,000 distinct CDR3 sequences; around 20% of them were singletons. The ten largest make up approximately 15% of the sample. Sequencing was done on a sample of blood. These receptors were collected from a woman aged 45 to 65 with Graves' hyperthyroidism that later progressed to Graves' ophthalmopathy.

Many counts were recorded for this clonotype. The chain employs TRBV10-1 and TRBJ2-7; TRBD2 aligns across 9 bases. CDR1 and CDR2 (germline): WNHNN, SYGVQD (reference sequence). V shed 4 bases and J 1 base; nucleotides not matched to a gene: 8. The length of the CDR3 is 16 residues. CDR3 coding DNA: TGCGCCAGCAGTGGGGGCAGTAGCGGGGGATCCTACGAGCAGTACTTC. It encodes CASSGGSSGGSYEQYF.

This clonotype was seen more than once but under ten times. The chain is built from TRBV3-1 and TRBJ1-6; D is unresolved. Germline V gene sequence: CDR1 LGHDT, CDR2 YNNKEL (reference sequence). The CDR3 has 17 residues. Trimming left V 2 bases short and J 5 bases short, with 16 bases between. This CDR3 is CASSQKSGYGDNSPLHF. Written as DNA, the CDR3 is TGTGCCAGCAGCCAAAAAAGCGGGTATGGTGATAATTCACCCCTCCACTTT.

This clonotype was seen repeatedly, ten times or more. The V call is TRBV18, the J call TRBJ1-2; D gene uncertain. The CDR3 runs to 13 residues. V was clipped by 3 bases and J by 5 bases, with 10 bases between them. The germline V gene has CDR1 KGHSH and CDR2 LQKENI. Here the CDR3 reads CASSPRADYGYTF. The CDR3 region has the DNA TGTGCCAGCTCACCTCGAGCGGATTATGGCTACACCTTC.

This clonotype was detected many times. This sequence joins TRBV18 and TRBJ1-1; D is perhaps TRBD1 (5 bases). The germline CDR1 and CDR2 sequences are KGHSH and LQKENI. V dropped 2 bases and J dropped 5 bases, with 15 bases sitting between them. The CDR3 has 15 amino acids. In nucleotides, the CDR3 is TGTGCCAGCTCACCAGCGGCGCAGGGAGGAACTGAAGCTTTCTTT. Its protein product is CASSPAAQGGTEAFF. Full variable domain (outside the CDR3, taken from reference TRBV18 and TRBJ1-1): NAGVMQNPRHLVRRRGQEARLRCSPMKGHSHVYWYRQLPEEGLKFMVYLQKENIIDESGMPKERFSAEFPKEGPSILRIQQVVRGDSAAYFCASSPAAQGGTEAFFGQGTRLTVV.

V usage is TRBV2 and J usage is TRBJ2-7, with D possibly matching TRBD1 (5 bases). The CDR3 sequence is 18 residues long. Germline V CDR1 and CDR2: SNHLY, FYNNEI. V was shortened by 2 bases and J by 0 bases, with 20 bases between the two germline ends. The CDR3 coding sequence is TGTGCCAGCAGTGAAACACTTAGGACATCCGATCGCTCCTACGAGCAGTACTTC. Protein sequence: CASSETLRTSDRSYEQYF. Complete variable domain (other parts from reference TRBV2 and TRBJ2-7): EPEVTQTPSHQVTQMGQEVILRCVPISNHLYFYWYRQILGQKVEFLVSFYNNEISEKSEIFDDQFSVERPDGSNFTLKIRSTKLEDSAMYFCASSETLRTSDRSYEQYFGPGTRLTVT.

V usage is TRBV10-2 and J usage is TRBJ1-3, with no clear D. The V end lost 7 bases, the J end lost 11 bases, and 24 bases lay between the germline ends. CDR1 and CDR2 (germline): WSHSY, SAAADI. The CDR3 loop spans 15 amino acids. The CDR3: CASKNRAERGEAIYF. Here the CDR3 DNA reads TGCGCCAGCAAGAACCGGGCCGAGAGAGGAGAGGCCATATATTTT.

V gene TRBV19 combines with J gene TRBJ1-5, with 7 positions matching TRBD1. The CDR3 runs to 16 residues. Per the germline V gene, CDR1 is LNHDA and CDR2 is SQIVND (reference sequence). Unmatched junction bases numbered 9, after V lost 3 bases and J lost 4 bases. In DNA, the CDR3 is TGTGCCAGTAGTATGGTTGTCAGGGGGGAGAATCAGCCCCAGCATTTT. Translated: CASSMVVRGENQPQHF. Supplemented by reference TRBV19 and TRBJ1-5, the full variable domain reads DGGITQSPKYLFRKEGQNVTLSCEQNLNHDAMYWYRQDPGQGLRLIYYSQIVNDFQKGDIAEGYSVSREKKESFPLTVTSAQKNPTAFYLCASSMVVRGENQPQHFGDGTRLSIL.

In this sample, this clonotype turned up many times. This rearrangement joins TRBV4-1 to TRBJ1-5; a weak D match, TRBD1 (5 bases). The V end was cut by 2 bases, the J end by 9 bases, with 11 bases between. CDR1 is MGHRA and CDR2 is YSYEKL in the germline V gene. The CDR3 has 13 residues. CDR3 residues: CASSQFGGRPQHF. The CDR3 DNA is TGCGCCAGCAGCCAATTCGGGGGTCGGCCCCAGCATTTT.

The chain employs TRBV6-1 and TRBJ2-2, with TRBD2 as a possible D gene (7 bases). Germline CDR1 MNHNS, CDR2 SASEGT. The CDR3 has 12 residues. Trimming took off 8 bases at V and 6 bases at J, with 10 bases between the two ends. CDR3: CASGGAAGELFF. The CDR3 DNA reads TGTGCCAGCGGGGGGGCTGCCGGGGAGCTGTTTTTT.

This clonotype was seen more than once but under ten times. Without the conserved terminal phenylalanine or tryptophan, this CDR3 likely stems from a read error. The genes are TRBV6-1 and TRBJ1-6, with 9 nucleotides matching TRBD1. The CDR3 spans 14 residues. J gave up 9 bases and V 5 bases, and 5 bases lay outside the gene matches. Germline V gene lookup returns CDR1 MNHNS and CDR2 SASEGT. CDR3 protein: CASSHRDRASPLHL. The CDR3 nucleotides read TGTGCCAGCAGTCACCGGGACAGGGCTTCACCCCTCCACCTT.

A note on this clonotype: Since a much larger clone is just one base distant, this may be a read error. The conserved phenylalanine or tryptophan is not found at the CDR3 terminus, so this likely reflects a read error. This CDR3 reads CATSFGHRLDNEQFL. In DNA form, the CDR3 reads TGTGCCACCAGCTTCGGACACAGGTTAGACAATGAGCAGTTCCTC. The chain joins TRBV15 to TRBJ2-1, with D maybe TRBD1 (5 bases). CDR1 and CDR2 (germline): LNHNV, YYDKDF (reference sequence). CDR3 length equals 15 residues. V lost 5 bases and J 5 bases, leaving 16 bases between the germline ends.

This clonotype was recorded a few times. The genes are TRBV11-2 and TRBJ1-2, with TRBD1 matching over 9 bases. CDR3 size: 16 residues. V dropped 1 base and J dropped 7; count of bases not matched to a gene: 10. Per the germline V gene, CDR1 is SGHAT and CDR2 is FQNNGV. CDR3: CASSLVNSGTGSGYTF. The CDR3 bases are TGTGCCAGCAGCTTAGTAAATTCGGGGACAGGGTCTGGCTACACCTTC. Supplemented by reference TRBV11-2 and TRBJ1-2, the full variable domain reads EAGVAQSPRYKIIEKRQSVAFWCNPISGHATLYWYQQILGQGPKLLIQFQNNGVVDDSQLPKDRFSAERLKGVDSTLKIQPAKLEDSAVYLCASSLVNSGTGSGYTFGSGTRLTVV.

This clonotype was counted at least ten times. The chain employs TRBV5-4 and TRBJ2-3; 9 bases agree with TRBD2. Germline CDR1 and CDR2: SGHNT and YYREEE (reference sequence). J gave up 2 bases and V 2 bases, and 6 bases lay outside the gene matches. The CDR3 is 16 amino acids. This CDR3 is CASSFERGADTDTQYF. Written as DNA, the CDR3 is TGTGCCAGCAGCTTTGAGCGGGGGGCTGACACAGATACGCAGTATTTT.

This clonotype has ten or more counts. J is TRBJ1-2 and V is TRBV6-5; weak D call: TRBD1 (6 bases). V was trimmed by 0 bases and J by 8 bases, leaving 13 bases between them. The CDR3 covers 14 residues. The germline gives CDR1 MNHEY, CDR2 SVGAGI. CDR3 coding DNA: TGTGCCAGCAGTTACTCGGGTGGGGGCGCGGGCTACACCTTC. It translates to CASSYSGGGAGYTF.

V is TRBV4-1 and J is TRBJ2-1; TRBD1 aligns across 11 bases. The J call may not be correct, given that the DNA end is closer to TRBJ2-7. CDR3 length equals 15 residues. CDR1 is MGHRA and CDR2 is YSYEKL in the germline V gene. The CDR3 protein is CASSQWTGGANEQYF. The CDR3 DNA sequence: TGCGCCAGCAGCCAATGGACAGGGGGCGCGAATGAGCAGTACTTC.

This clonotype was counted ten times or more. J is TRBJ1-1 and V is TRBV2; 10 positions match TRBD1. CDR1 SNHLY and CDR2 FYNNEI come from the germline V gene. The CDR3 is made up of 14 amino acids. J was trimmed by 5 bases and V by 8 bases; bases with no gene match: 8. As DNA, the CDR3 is TGTGCCAGCGGGAGACAGGGGGCATCGACTGAAGCTTTCTTT. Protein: CASGRQGASTEAFF.

The CDR3 spells CASSNGQGLTGELFF. CDR3 bases: TGTGCCAGCAGCAACGGACAGGGATTAACCGGGGAGCTGTTTTTT. V usage is TRBV3-1 and J usage is TRBJ2-2; 8 bases map to TRBD1. Germline CDR1 and CDR2: LGHDT and YNNKEL (reference sequence). This CDR3 is 15 amino acids long. V shed 5 bases, J shed 5 bases, and the junction held 7 bases outside the gene matches.

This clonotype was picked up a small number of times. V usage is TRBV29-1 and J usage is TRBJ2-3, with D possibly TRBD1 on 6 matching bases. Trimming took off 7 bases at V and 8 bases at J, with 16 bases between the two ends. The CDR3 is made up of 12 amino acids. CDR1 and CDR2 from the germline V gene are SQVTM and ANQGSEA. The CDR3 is CSGGQEEFTQYF. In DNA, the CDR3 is TGCAGCGGGGGGCAGGAAGAGTTTACGCAGTATTTT.

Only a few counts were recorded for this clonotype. In DNA form, the CDR3 reads TGTGCCAGCAGTGAATCCCGTAGCGAATACGAGCAGTACTTC. Its translation is CASSESRSEYEQYF. V and J are TRBV25-1 and TRBJ2-7; D is perhaps TRBD2 (5 bases). The CDR3 runs to 14 residues. Trimming pared 1 base from V and 4 bases from J, leaving 11 bases between. Germline-derived CDR1 and CDR2 are MGHDK and SYGVNS.

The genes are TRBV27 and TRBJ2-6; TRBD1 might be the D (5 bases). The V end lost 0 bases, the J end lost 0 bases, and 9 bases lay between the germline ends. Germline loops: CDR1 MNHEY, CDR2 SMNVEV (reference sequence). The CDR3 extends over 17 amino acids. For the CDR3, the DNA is TGTGCCAGCAGTTTATCACCAGGGTCCTCTGGGGCCAACGTCCTGACTTTC. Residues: CASSLSPGSSGANVLTF.

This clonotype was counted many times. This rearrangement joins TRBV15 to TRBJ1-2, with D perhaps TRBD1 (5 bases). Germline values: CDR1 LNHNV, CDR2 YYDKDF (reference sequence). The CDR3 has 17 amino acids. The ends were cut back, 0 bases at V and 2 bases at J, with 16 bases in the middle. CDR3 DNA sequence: TGTGCCACCAGCAGAGAACTCAGGCCGGGGGGAAACTATGGCTACACCTTC. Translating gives CATSRELRPGGNYGYTF. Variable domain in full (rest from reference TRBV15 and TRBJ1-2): DAMVIQNPRYQVTQFGKPVTLSCSQTLNHNVMYWYQQKSSQAPKLLFHYYDKDFNNEADTPDNFQSRRPNTSFCFLDIRSPGLGDTAMYLCATSRELRPGGNYGYTFGSGTRLTVV.

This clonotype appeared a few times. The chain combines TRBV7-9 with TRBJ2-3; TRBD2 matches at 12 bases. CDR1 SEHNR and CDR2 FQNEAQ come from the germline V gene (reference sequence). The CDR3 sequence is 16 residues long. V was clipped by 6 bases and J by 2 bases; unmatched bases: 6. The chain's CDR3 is CASRQLAGGHTDTQYF. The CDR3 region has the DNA TGTGCCAGCAGGCAACTAGCGGGGGGCCACACAGATACGCAGTATTTT.

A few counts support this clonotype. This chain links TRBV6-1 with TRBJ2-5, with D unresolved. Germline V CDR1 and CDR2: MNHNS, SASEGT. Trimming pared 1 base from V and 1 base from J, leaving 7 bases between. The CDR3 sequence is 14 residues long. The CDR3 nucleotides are TGTGCCAGCAGTGAAGGCCCAGGCCAAGAGACCCAGTACTTC. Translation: CASSEGPGQETQYF.

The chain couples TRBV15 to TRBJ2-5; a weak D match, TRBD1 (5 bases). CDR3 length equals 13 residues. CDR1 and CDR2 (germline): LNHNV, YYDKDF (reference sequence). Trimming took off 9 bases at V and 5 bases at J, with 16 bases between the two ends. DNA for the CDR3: TGTGCCACTAACCAGGGAATGGAGGAGACCCAGTACTTC. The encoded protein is CATNQGMEETQYF.

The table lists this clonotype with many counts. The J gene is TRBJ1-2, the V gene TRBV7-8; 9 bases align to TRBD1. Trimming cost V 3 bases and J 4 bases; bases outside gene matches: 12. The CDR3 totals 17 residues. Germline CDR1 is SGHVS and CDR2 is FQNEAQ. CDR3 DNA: TGTGCCAGCAGCTTGTCCCGGGACAGGGTTCGGGGCTATGGCTACACCTTC. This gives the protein CASSLSRDRVRGYGYTF.

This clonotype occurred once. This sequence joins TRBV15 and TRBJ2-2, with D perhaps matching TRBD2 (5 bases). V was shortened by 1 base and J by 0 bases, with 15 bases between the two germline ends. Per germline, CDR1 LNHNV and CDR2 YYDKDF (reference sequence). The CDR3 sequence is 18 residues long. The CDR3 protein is CATSRGSAALSNTGELFF. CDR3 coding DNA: TGTGCCACCAGCAGAGGTAGCGCAGCTCTATCGAACACCGGGGAGCTGTTTTTT.

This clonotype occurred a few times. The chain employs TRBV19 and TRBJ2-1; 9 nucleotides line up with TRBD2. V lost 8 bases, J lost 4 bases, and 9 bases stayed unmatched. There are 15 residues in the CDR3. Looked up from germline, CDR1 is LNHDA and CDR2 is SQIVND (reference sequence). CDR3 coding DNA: TGTGCCAGTTGCCAGGCGGGGGGGCAATACAATGAGCAGTTCTTC. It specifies CASCQAGGQYNEQFF.

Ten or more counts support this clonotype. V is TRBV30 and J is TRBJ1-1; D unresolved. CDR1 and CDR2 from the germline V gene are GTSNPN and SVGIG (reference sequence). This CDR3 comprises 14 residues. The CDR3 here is CATKTGSQNTEAFF. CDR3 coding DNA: TGTGCTACAAAAACGGGGAGCCAAAACACTGAAGCTTTCTTT.

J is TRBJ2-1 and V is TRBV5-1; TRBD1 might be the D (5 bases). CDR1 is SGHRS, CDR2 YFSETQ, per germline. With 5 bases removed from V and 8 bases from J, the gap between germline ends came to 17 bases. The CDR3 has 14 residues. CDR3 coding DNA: TGCGCCAGCAGTCCCAGGGCCACATCGGATGAGCAGTTCTTC. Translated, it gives CASSPRATSDEQFF. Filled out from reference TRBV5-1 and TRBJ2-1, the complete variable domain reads KAGVTQTPRYLIKTRGQQVTLSCSPISGHRSVSWYQQTPGQGLQFLFEYFSETQRNKGNFPGRFSGRQFSNSRSEMNVSTLELGDSALYLCASSPRATSDEQFFGPGTRLTVL.